The clone carrying this TCR beta chain showed up many times. Its antigen remains unidentified. The CDR3 extends over 16 amino acids. CDR1 and CDR2 from the germline V gene are LGHNA and YSLEER. J was trimmed by 3 bases and V by 0 bases; bases with no gene match: 4. The data were taken from a study of T-cell memory formation after mild COVID-19. On the study more broadly: Largely donor-specific sequence clusters came from a couple of donors.

TCRdb fed the 5' RACE reads into MiXCR, producing one record per CDR3 protein. The table lists 250,000 to 300,000 distinct CDR3 sequences, roughly 16% of them singletons. Whole-study findings and limits: Mainly CM and EM harbored the contracting CD4+ clones; mainly EMRA harbored the CD8+ ones.

The rearrangement uses TRBV4-3 and TRBJ2-2, with 7 positions matching TRBD1. The origin of this receptor is a man in his late teens or twenties who had mild COVID-19 (a few samples of this study predate the infection). Cell type and time point are not known. The sequencing input was PBMCs or a T cell subset sorted from them (not recorded which). This CDR3 is CASSQDGTAYTGELFF. The CDR3 bases are TGCGCCAGCAGCCAAGACGGGACAGCCTACACCGGGGAGCTGTTTTTT.